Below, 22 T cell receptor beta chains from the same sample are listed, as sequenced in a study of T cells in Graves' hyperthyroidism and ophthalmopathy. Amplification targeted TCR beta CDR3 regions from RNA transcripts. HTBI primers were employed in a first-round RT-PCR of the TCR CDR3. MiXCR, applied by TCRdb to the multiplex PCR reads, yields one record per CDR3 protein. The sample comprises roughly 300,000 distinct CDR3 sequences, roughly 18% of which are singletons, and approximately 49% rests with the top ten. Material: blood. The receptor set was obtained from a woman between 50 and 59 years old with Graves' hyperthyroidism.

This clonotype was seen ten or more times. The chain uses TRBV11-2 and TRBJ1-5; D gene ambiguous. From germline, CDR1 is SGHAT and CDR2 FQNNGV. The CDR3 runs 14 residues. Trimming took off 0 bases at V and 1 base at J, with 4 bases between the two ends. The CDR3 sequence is CASSLEGSNQPQHF. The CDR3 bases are TGTGCCAGCAGCTTAGAGGGGAGCAATCAGCCCCAGCATTTT.

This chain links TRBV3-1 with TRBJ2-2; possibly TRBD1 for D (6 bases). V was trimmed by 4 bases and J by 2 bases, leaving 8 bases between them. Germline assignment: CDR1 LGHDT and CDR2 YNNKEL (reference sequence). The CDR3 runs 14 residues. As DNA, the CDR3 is TGTGCCAGCAGCCGGGGGCACAACACCGGGGAGCTGTTTTTT. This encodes CASSRGHNTGELFF.

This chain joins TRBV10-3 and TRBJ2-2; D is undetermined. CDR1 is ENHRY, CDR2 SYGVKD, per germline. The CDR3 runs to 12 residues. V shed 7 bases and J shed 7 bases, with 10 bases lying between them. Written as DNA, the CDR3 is TGTGCCATCACCCGGGCCGGCGGGGAGCTGTTTTTT. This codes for CAITRAGGELFF.

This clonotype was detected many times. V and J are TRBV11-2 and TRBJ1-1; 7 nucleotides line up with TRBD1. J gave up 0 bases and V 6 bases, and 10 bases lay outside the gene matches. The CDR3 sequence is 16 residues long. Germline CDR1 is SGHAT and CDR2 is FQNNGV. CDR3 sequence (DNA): TGTGCCAGCAGACTAGCGCAGGGGGGCTTGAACACTGAAGCTTTCTTT. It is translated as CASRLAQGGLNTEAFF.

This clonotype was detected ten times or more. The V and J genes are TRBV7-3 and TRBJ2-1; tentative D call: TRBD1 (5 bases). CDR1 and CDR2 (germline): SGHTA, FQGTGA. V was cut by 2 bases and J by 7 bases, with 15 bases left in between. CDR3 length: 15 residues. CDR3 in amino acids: CASSLQPGILNEQFF. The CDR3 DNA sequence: TGTGCCAGCAGCTTACAGCCAGGGATCTTGAATGAGCAGTTCTTC. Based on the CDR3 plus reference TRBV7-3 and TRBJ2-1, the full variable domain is GAGVSQTPSNKVTEKGKYVELRCDPISGHTALYWYRQSLGQGPEFLIYFQGTGAADDSGLPNDRFFAVRPEGSVSTLKIQRTERGDSAVYLCASSLQPGILNEQFFGPGTRLTVL.

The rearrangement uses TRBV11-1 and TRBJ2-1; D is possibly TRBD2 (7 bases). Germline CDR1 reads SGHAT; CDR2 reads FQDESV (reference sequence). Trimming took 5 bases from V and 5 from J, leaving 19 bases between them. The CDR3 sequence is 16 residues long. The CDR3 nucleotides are TGTGCCAGCAGCCATGGGGGGGCCGGGAATGACAATGAGCAGTTCTTC. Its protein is CASSHGGAGNDNEQFF.

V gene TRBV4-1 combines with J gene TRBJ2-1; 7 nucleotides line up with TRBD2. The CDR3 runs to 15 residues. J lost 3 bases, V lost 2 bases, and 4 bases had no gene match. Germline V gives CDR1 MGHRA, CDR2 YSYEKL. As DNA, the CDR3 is TGCGCCAGCAGCCAACCTAGCGGAGGCTACAATGAGCAGTTCTTC. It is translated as CASSQPSGGYNEQFF.

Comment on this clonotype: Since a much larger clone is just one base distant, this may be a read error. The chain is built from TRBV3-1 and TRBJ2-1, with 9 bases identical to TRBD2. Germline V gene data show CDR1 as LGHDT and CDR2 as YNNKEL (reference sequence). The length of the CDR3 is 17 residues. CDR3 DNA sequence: TGTGCCAGCAGCCAAGGAGTTAGCGGGGGATCCTGCAATGAGCAGTTCTTC. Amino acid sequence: CASSQGVSGGSCNEQFF.

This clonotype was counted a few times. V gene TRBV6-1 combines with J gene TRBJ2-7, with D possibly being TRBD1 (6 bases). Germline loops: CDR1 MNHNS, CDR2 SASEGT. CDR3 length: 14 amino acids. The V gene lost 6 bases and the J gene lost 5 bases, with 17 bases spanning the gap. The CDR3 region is CASRKTGNEHEQYF. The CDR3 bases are TGTGCCAGCAGAAAAACAGGGAACGAACACGAGCAGTACTTC.

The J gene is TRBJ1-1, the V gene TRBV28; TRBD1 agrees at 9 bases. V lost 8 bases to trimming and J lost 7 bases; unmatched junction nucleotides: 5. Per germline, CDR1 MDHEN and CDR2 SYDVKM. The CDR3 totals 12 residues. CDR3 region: CASATGGFEAFF. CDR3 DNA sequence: TGTGCCAGCGCTACAGGGGGCTTTGAAGCTTTCTTT.

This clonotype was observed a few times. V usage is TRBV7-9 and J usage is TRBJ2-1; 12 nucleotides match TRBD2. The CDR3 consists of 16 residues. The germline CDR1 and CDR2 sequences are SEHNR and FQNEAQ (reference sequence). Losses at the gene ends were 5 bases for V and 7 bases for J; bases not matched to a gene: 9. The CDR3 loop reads CASSPSGRAGGNEQFF. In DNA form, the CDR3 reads TGTGCCAGCAGCCCTAGCGGGAGGGCCGGGGGGAATGAGCAGTTCTTC.

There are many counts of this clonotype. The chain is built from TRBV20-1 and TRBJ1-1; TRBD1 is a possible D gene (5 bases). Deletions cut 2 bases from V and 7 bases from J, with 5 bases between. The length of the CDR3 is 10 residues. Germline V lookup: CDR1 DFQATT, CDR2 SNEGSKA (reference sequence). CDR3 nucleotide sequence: TGCAGTGCTAGACAGGGTGAAGCTTTCTTT. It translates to CSARQGEAFF.

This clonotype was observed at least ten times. The CDR3, as DNA: TGTGCCAGGACGGGAACGAGTCCATACGAGCAGTACTTC. It codes for CARTGTSPYEQYF. The chain recombines TRBV2 with TRBJ2-7; D may be TRBD2 (5 bases). The CDR3 is made up of 13 amino acids. V shed 9 bases and J shed 4 bases, with 16 bases lying between them. Germline V gene lookup returns CDR1 SNHLY and CDR2 FYNNEI.

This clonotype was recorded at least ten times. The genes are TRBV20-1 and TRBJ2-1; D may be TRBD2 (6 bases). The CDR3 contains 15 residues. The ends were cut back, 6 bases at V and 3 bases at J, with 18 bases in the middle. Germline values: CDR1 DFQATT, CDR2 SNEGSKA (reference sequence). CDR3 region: CSALGASEVYNEQFF. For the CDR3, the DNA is TGCAGTGCCCTTGGGGCTAGCGAGGTCTACAATGAGCAGTTCTTC.

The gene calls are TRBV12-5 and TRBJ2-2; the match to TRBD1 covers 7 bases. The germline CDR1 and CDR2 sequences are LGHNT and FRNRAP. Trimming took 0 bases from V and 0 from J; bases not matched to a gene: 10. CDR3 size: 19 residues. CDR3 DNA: TGTGCTAGTGGTTTGGTAATGAACAGGGGCCCTTCGAACACCGGGGAGCTGTTTTTT. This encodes CASGLVMNRGPSNTGELFF.

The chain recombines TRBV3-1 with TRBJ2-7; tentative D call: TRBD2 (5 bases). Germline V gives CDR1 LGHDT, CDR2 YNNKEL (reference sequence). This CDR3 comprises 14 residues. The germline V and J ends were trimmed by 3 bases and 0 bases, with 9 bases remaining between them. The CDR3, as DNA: TGTGCCAGCAGCCACCTAACTAGCTCCTACGAGCAGTACTTC. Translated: CASSHLTSSYEQYF.

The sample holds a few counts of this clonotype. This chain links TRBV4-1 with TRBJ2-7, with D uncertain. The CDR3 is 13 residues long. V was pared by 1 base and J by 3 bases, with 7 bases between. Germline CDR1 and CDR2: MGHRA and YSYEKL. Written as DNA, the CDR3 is TGCGCCAGCAGCCAAGCCCCAGTCTACGAGCAGTACTTC. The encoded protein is CASSQAPVYEQYF.

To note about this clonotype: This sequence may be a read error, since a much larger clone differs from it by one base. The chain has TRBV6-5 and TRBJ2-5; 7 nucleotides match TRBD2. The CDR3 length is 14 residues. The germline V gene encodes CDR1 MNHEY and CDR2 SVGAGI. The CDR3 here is CASSYRGLQEAQYF. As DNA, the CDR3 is TGTGCCAGCAGTTATCGGGGACTACAAGAGGCCCAGTACTTC.

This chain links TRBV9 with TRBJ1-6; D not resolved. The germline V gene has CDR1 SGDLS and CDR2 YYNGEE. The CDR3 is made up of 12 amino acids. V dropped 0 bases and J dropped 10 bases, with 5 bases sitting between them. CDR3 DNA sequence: TGTGCCAGCAGCGTAGGTCGATCACCCCTCCACTTT. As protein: CASSVGRSPLHF.

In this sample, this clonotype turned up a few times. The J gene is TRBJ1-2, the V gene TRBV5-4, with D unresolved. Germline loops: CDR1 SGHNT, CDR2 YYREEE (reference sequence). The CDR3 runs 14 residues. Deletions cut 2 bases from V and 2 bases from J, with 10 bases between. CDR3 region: CASSFWKGNYGYTF. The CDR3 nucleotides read TGTGCCAGCAGCTTCTGGAAGGGCAACTATGGCTACACCTTC.

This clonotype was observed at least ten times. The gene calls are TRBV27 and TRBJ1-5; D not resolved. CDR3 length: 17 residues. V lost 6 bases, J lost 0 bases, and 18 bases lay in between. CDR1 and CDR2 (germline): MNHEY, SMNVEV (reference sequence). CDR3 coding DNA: TGTGCCAGCAGCTTAACCTCGGGGAGTTATAGCAATCAGCCCCAGCATTTT. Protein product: CASSLTSGSYSNQPQHF.

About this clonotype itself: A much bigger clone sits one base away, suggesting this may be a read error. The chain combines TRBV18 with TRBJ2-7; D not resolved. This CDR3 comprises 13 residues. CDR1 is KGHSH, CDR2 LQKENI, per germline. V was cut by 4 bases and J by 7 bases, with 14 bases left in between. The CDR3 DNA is TGTGCCAGCTCACTTTTGCTGGAAAAAGAGCAGTACTTC. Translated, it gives CASSLLLEKEQYF.